This TCR beta chain emerged from a study of STAT3 mutations in large granular lymphocyte leukemia. Study-level background: Immunosuppressive therapy was given to more than half of T-LGLL patients. Study findings and constraints: At least one immunodominant TCR beta clonotype appeared in every T-cell large granular lymphocyte leukemia patient. Sampling intervals varied between patients and samples. In several patients, dominant TCR clone burden exceeded STAT3 mutant burden.

Remarks on this clone: What it recognizes is unknown.

Germline CDR1 and CDR2: SGHTA and FQGNSA. This CDR3 contains 16 residues. V lost 1 base to trimming and J lost 7 bases, with 19 bases between them. Data came from immunoSEQ multiplex PCR; TCRdb stores just in-frame clones and leaves some out. The repertoire holds under 20,000 clones, with about 90% as singletons. The chain links TRBV7-2 to TRBJ2-5; possibly TRBD2 for D (5 bases). Sequencing input: peripheral blood mononuclear cells. The clonotype was recovered from a man aged 55-75 years with T-cell large granular lymphocyte leukemia. Some clones in this sample may be carry-over from other donors' samples. DNA of the CDR3: TGTGCCAGCAGCTTAGAGTTGGGAGCGCCGGGCGGGACCCAGTACTTC. This translates into CASSLELGAPGGTQYF.